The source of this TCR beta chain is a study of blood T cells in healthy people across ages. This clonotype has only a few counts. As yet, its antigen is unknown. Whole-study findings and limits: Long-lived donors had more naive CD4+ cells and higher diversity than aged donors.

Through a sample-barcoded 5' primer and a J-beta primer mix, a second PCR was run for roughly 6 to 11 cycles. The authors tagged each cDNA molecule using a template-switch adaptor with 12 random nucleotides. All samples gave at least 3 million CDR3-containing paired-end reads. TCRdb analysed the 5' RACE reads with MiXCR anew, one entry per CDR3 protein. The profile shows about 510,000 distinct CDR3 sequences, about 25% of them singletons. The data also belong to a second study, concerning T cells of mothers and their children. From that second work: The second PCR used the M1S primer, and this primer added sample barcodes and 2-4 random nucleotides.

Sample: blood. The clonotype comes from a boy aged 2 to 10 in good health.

Here the CDR3 DNA reads TGTGCCAGCAGTGAACCCAGGTACCAAGAGACCCAGTACTTC. It specifies CASSEPRYQETQYF. The chain couples TRBV2 to TRBJ2-5; D is unresolved. Germline V gene sequence: CDR1 SNHLY, CDR2 FYNNEI. V lost 2 bases to trimming and J lost 0 bases, with 7 bases between them. This CDR3 contains 14 residues. The variable domain in full, with the rest retrieved from reference TRBV2 and TRBJ2-5, is EPEVTQTPSHQVTQMGQEVILRCVPISNHLYFYWYRQILGQKVEFLVSFYNNEISEKSEIFDDQFSVERPDGSNFTLKIRSTKLEDSAMYFCASSEPRYQETQYFGPGTRLLVL.